The 22 T cell receptor beta chains below come from one sample, sequenced in a study of T cells after yellow fever vaccination. TCRdb re-called the 5' RACE reads with MiXCR, one entry per CDR3 protein. The table shows a few hundred thousand distinct CDR3 sequences, with about a sixth occurring only once. This specimen was PBMCs, taken 5 days after the first yellow fever vaccination. The receptors here all came from a man younger than 35 who received the YFV17D yellow fever vaccine.

This clonotype has just a few counts. The V gene is TRBV27, the J gene TRBJ1-4, with a tentative D call TRBD1 (6 bases). V was clipped by 2 bases and J by 6 bases, with 10 bases between them. CDR3 length: 14 residues. Germline CDR1 reads MNHEY; CDR2 reads SMNVEV (reference sequence). DNA of the CDR3: TGTGCCAGCAGTTTACAACAGGGACATGAAAAACTGTTTTTT. This sequence encodes CASSLQQGHEKLFF. The variable domain in full, completed from reference TRBV27 and TRBJ1-4, reads EAQVTQNPRYLITVTGKKLTVTCSQNMNHEYMSWYRQDPGLGLRQIYYSMNVEVTDKGDVPEGYKVSRKEKRNFPLILESPSPNQTSLYFCASSLQQGHEKLFFGSGTQLSVL.

This clonotype was seen at least ten times. The junction departs from germline at one end; a sequencing error may be responsible. The rearrangement joins TRBV12-3 or TRBV12-4 to TRBJ2-3; TRBD2 matches at 7 bases. CDR3 size: 15 residues. The CDR3 nucleotides read TGCGCCAGCAGCTTGGGTCGGGGGGGCACAGATACGCAGTATTTT. Translating gives CASSLGRGGTDTQYF.

This clonotype has a handful of counts. V is TRBV4-3 and J is TRBJ1-6; perhaps TRBD1 as D (5 bases). This CDR3 has 15 amino acids. Germline-derived CDR1 and CDR2 are LGHNA and YSLEER. V gave up 0 bases and J gave up 9 bases, with 12 bases separating them. The DNA for the CDR3 is TGCGCCAGCAGCCAAGATAGGCAGGGCAGTTCACCCCTCCACTTT. Translation gives CASSQDRQGSSPLHF.

This rearrangement joins TRBV2 to TRBJ1-6; unclear D gene. The CDR3 covers 13 residues. Germline V gene sequence: CDR1 SNHLY, CDR2 FYNNEI. The V and J ends lost 3 bases and 7 bases respectively, with 7 bases between them. The CDR3 reads CASSEQRNSPLHF. CDR3 sequence (DNA): TGTGCCAGCAGTGAGCAGAGGAATTCACCCCTCCACTTT.

This clonotype was seen more than once but under ten times. V usage is TRBV29-1 and J usage is TRBJ2-3, with 7 bases that match TRBD1. Germline V lookup: CDR1 SQVTM, CDR2 ANQGSEA. J gave up 2 bases and V 1 base, and 6 bases lay outside the gene matches. This CDR3 has 15 amino acids. The CDR3 coding sequence is TGCAGCGTTGAAGGAGGGGGCGCCCACACAGATACGCAGTATTTT. Translation gives CSVEGGGAHTDTQYF.

This clonotype was detected only a few times. Written as DNA, the CDR3 is TGTGCCAGCAGTTACAGACGGATTAGCAATCAGCCCCAGCATTTT. Protein: CASSYRRISNQPQHF. The chain uses TRBV6-2 or TRBV6-3 and TRBJ1-5, with unresolved D. The V end was cut by 2 bases, the J end by 0 bases, with 8 bases between. CDR1 MNHEY and CDR2 SVGEGT come from the germline V gene. The CDR3 covers 15 residues.

The chain couples TRBV19 to TRBJ1-1; no clear D. The CDR3 sequence is 13 residues long. The germline CDR1 and CDR2 sequences are LNHDA and SQIVND (reference sequence). CDR3 in DNA: TGTGCACCCCCCACGGGATTTCTCACTGAAGCTTTCTTT. Its protein is CAPPTGFLTEAFF.

This clonotype was seen a handful of times. The chain links TRBV11-2 to TRBJ2-5, with 10 bases aligning to TRBD1. The CDR3 covers 15 residues. The V and J ends lost 1 base and 5 bases, in that order; junction bases with no gene match: 4. The germline V gene encodes CDR1 SGHAT and CDR2 FQNNGV. DNA for the CDR3: TGTGCCAGCAGCTTAGGGGGACAGGGGTTTGAGACCCAGTACTTC. This encodes CASSLGGQGFETQYF. Combining the CDR3 with reference TRBV11-2 and TRBJ2-5 gives the whole variable domain EAGVAQSPRYKIIEKRQSVAFWCNPISGHATLYWYQQILGQGPKLLIQFQNNGVVDDSQLPKDRFSAERLKGVDSTLKIQPAKLEDSAVYLCASSLGGQGFETQYFGPGTRLLVL.

V and J are TRBV5-1 and TRBJ2-3; the D is unclear. V was clipped by 2 bases and J by 0 bases, with 10 bases between them. Per germline, CDR1 SGHRS and CDR2 YFSETQ. The CDR3 contains 15 residues. CDR3 residues: CASSFGDVSTDTQYF. DNA for the CDR3: TGCGCCAGCAGCTTTGGCGACGTTAGCACAGATACGCAGTATTTT.

This sequence joins TRBV5-1 and TRBJ2-5; TRBD1 agrees at 9 bases. Germline V gives CDR1 SGHRS, CDR2 YFSETQ. This CDR3 is built from 15 residues. Trimming removed 3 bases from V and 4 bases from J; junction bases left unmatched: 7. In nucleotides, the CDR3 is TGCGCCAGCAGCTCAACAGGGGGCGCGGGAGAGACCCAGTACTTC. This codes for CASSSTGGAGETQYF.

This clonotype was counted ten times or more. The V and J genes are TRBV13 and TRBJ1-2; D remains unclear. The CDR3 covers 12 residues. V was shortened by 3 bases and J by 3 bases, with 5 bases between the two germline ends. Germline V gene data show CDR1 as PRHDT and CDR2 as FYEKMQ (reference sequence). The CDR3 region is CASSLSYYGYTF. CDR3 DNA: TGTGCCAGCAGCTTGTCTTACTATGGCTACACCTTC. The full variable domain, rest sourced from reference TRBV13 and TRBJ1-2, is AAGVIQSPRHLIKEKRETATLKCYPIPRHDTVYWYQQGPGQDPQFLISFYEKMQSDKGSIPDRFSAQQFSDYHSELNMSSLELGDSALYFCASSLSYYGYTFGSGTRLTVV.

This clonotype was seen a few times. V usage is TRBV4-1 and J usage is TRBJ2-1; D may be TRBD2 (6 bases). V lost 5 bases and J lost 7, with 15 bases in between. CDR3 size: 14 residues. Germline assignment: CDR1 MGHRA and CDR2 YSYEKL. CDR3 loop: CASSIRDLENEQFF. DNA of the CDR3: TGCGCCAGCAGCATCCGGGACTTGGAGAATGAGCAGTTCTTC.

CDR3 residues: CASSNLAADTQYF. CDR3 nucleotides: TGCGCCAGCAGTAATCTAGCGGCAGATACGCAGTATTTT. The V call is TRBV5-1, the J call TRBJ2-3; 7 positions agree with TRBD2. The CDR3 runs 13 residues. The V segment lost 5 bases and the J segment 4 bases; nucleotides outside the gene matches: 4. Germline V gene sequence: CDR1 SGHRS, CDR2 YFSETQ.

This chain joins TRBV18 and TRBJ2-1; D gene unclear. Germline-derived CDR1 and CDR2 are KGHSH and LQKENI. Trimming cost V 2 bases and J 1 base, with 9 bases left between them. This CDR3 comprises 15 residues. This CDR3 is CASSPYEMSYNEQFF. Written as DNA, the CDR3 is TGTGCCAGCTCACCATACGAGATGTCCTACAATGAGCAGTTCTTC. Supplemented by reference TRBV18 and TRBJ2-1, the full variable domain reads NAGVMQNPRHLVRRRGQEARLRCSPMKGHSHVYWYRQLPEEGLKFMVYLQKENIIDESGMPKERFSAEFPKEGPSILRIQQVVRGDSAAYFCASSPYEMSYNEQFFGPGTRLTVL.

The chain employs TRBV7-3 and TRBJ2-3; 8 bases map to TRBD2. V shed 2 bases and J 6 bases; nucleotides not matched to a gene: 7. The CDR3 loop spans 15 amino acids. CDR1 and CDR2 from the germline V gene are SGHTA and FQGTGA. CDR3 loop: CASSLASGGLDTQYF. CDR3 coding DNA: TGTGCCAGCAGCTTAGCCAGCGGGGGCTTGGATACGCAGTATTTT.

This clonotype was seen repeatedly, ten times or more. This rearrangement joins TRBV7-8 to TRBJ1-4; TRBD1 matches at 10 bases. The germline V gene encodes CDR1 SGHVS and CDR2 FQNEAQ. The CDR3 extends over 15 amino acids. J was trimmed by 3 bases and V by 5 bases; bases with no gene match: 3. CDR3 DNA: TGTGCCAGCAGCCGACAGGGGGCGGCTAATGAAAAACTGTTTTTT. Translating gives CASSRQGAANEKLFF. The variable domain in full, completed from reference TRBV7-8 and TRBJ1-4, reads GAGVSQSPRYKVAKRGQDVALRCDPISGHVSLFWYQQALGQGPEFLTYFQNEAQLDKSGLPSDRFFAERPEGSVSTLKIQRTQQEDSAVYLCASSRQGAANEKLFFGSGTQLSVL.

This clonotype has just a few counts. The chain is built from TRBV7-2 and TRBJ1-6, with D hard to call. This CDR3 spans 12 amino acids. Trimming left V 6 bases short and J 14 bases short, with 14 bases between. Germline assignment: CDR1 SGHTA and CDR2 FQGNSA. The CDR3 region has the DNA TGTGCCAGCAGGCCGGGCCGCGAGTCCCTCCACTTT. Protein sequence: CASRPGRESLHF. Full variable domain (outside the CDR3, taken from reference TRBV7-2 and TRBJ1-6): GAGVSQSPSNKVTEKGKDVELRCDPISGHTALYWYRQSLGQGLEFLIYFQGNSAPDKSGLPSDRFSAERTGGSVSTLTIQRTQQEDSAVYLCASRPGRESLHFGNGTRLTVT.

The CDR3 here is CASNPLDPFNEQFF. CDR3 DNA: TGCGCCAGCAACCCCCTCGACCCCTTCAATGAGCAGTTCTTC. The chain carries TRBV5-1 and TRBJ2-1; the D is unclear. Trimming removed 6 bases from V and 6 bases from J, with 16 bases in between. Germline V gene data show CDR1 as SGHRS and CDR2 as YFSETQ. This CDR3 is 14 amino acids long.

This clonotype was seen a handful of times. The rearrangement links TRBV3-1 to TRBJ2-7; perhaps TRBD1 as D (5 bases). This CDR3 contains 15 residues. Trimming shortened V by 2 bases and J by 0 bases, and 11 bases separated the two germline ends. Per the germline V gene, CDR1 is LGHDT and CDR2 is YNNKEL (reference sequence). CDR3 DNA sequence: TGTGCCAGCAGCCAAACAGGCGCTAGCTCCTACGAGCAGTACTTC. As protein: CASSQTGASSYEQYF.

This clonotype showed up just a few times. The chain has TRBV6-6 and TRBJ2-4, with D unclear. The CDR3 is made up of 11 amino acids. Germline CDR1 reads MNHNY; CDR2 reads SVGAGI (reference sequence). Deletions cut 2 bases from V and 8 bases from J, with 4 bases between. In nucleotides, the CDR3 is TGTGCCAGCAGTTACCGTGACATTCAGTACTTC. Protein sequence: CASSYRDIQYF.

This clonotype was observed at least ten times. The gene calls are TRBV6-1 and TRBJ2-2, with D perhaps TRBD1 or TRBD2 (5 bases each). The germline CDR1 and CDR2 sequences are MNHNS and SASEGT. The germline V and J ends were trimmed by 2 bases and 5 bases, with 15 bases remaining between them. The CDR3 has 16 amino acids. This CDR3 is CASSERGGFSTGELFF. The DNA of the CDR3 is TGTGCCAGCAGTGAACGGGGCGGCTTTTCGACCGGGGAGCTGTTTTTT.

The rearrangement joins TRBV19 to TRBJ1-1; D unclear. Germline loops: CDR1 LNHDA, CDR2 SQIVND (reference sequence). The V gene lost 5 bases and the J gene lost 10 bases, with 14 bases spanning the gap. The CDR3 loop spans 12 amino acids. CDR3 residues: CASSFGRNRAFF. The CDR3, as DNA: TGTGCCAGTAGTTTTGGACGGAACCGAGCTTTCTTT.